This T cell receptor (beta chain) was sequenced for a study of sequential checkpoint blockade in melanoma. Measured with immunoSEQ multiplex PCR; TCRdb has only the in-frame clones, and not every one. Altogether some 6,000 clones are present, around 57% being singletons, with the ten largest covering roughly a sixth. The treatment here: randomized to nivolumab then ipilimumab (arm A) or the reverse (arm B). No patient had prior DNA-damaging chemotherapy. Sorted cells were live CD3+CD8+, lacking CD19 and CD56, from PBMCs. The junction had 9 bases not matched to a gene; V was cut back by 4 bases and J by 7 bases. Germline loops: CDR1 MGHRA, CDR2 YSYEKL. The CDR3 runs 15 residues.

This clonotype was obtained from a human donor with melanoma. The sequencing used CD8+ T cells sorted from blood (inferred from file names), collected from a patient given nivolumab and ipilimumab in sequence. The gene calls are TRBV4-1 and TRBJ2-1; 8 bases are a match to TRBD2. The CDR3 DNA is TGCGCCAGCAGCCCTCTTGCGGGAGGAGGGAATGAGCAGTTCTTC. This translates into CASSPLAGGGNEQFF.